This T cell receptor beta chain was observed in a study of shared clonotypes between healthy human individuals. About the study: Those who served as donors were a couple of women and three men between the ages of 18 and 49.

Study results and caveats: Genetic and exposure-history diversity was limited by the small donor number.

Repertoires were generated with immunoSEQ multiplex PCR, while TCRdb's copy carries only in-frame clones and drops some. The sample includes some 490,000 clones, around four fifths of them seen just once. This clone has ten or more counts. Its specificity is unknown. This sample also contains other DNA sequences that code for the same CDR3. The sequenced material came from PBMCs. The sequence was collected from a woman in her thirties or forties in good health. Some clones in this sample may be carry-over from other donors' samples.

The CDR3 spells CAWKRESLLGGKLFF. CDR3 DNA sequence: TGTGCCTGGAAGAGGGAATCCCTCCTAGGCGGAAAACTGTTTTTT. This rearrangement joins TRBV30 to TRBJ1-4; D ambiguous. V lost 4 bases to trimming and J lost 10 bases, with 22 bases between them. The CDR3 covers 15 residues. Germline V gives CDR1 GTSNPN, CDR2 SVGIG (reference sequence).